The next 22 T cell receptor beta chains were all read from a single sample in a study of T cell repertoires in aging, cancer and after chemotherapy. Peripheral blood genomic DNA, not sorted cells or RNA, was the template. TRB rearrangements spanning V, D and J were amplified using mixed TRB-A/B primers. One entry per CDR3 protein results from TCRdb running MiXCR on the multiplex PCR reads. The sample has 3,000 or so distinct CDR3 sequences, around 21% seen once. Material: blood. The receptor source for this set is a human donor with a solid tumor.

This clonotype is medium-sized in the sample. J is TRBJ2-7 and V is TRBV12-3 or TRBV12-4; D uncertain. The CDR3 runs 10 residues. V was cut by 8 bases and J by 3 bases, with 5 bases left in between. The CDR3 sequence: CASGDYEQYF. CDR3 sequence (DNA): TGTGCCAGCGGGGACTACGAGCAGTACTTC.

This chain uses TRBV20-1 with TRBJ1-1, with D perhaps TRBD1 (5 bases). Trimming removed 8 bases at V and 5 bases at J, with 24 bases between. The CDR3 length is 15 residues. The V gene's germline CDR1 is DFQATT and CDR2 SNEGSKA (reference sequence). Written as DNA, the CDR3 is TGCAGTACCCCACCCGACGGGGGTGGGGGTACTGAAGCTTTCTTT. Encoded protein: CSTPPDGGGGTEAFF.

The gene calls are TRBV23-1 and TRBJ2-7, with 7 bases identical to TRBD1. TRBV23-1 is an ORF; its function is uncertain. V trimming: 1 base; J trimming: 3 bases; junction bases outside the gene matches: 15. The CDR3 totals 18 residues. CDR3: CASSQLTGSPLSDYEQYF. CDR3 in DNA: TGCGCCAGCAGTCAATTGACAGGGAGTCCGCTATCGGACTACGAGCAGTACTTC.

This clonotype was seen more than once but under ten times. V is TRBV11-3 and J is TRBJ1-2; D remains unclear. The CDR3 spans 15 residues. V lost 1 base, J lost 2 bases, and 11 bases lay in between. Germline CDR1 SGHNT, CDR2 YENEEA. The CDR3 region is CASSLVVGWNYGYTF. CDR3 nucleotides: TGTGCCAGCAGCTTAGTAGTCGGATGGAACTATGGCTACACCTTC.

Comments on this clonotype: A much larger clone is a single base away; this may be a read error. Here the CDR3 reads CASGTSGGAGNEEFF. The CDR3 DNA is TGTGCCAGCGGGACTAGCGGGGGGGCGGGGAATGAGGAGTTCTTC. V usage is TRBV7-2 and J usage is TRBJ2-1, with 16 positions matching TRBD2. Looked up from germline, CDR1 is SGHTA and CDR2 is FQGNSA. This CDR3 is 15 amino acids long.

By share of the sample, this clonotype is medium-sized (0.01 to 0.1%). The rearrangement joins TRBV7-9 to TRBJ1-3, with D unresolved. Trimming left V 1 base short and J 2 bases short, with 9 bases between. The CDR3 covers 15 residues. Germline assignment: CDR1 SEHNR and CDR2 FQNEAQ (reference sequence). Here the CDR3 reads CASSLVRQAGNTIYF. CDR3 nucleotide sequence: TGTGCCAGCAGCTTAGTACGTCAAGCTGGAAACACCATATATTTT.

The CDR3, as DNA: TGTGCCAGCAGTGAAGCGCGAATAGGATTGGTGAGAACTGAAGCTTTCTTT. This translates into CASSEARIGLVRTEAFF. The chain couples TRBV2 to TRBJ1-1; D gene unclear. The CDR3 has 17 residues. With 0 bases removed from V and 5 bases from J, the gap between germline ends came to 19 bases. Germline CDR1 reads SNHLY; CDR2 reads FYNNEI.

A remark on this clonotype: This clone may be a read error of a much larger clone one base away. The V and J genes are TRBV6-2 or TRBV6-3 and TRBJ2-7; D is undetermined. The CDR3 has 15 residues. V gave up 7 bases and J gave up 2 bases, with 18 bases separating them. Germline CDR1 and CDR2: MNHEY and SVGEGT. In nucleotides, the CDR3 is TGTGCCAGCACCCCTGAGGTTCTACTCCCCTACGAGCAGTACTTC. Its protein is CASTPEVLLPYEQYF.

In this sample, this clonotype turned up a few times. J is TRBJ1-1 and V is TRBV5-5; TRBD1 is a possible D gene (6 bases). The germline V gene encodes CDR1 SGHKS and CDR2 YYEKEE (reference sequence). The CDR3 runs to 16 residues. V lost 0 bases and J lost 1, with 13 bases in between. This CDR3 is CASSLATGSGNTEAFF. Here the CDR3 DNA reads TGTGCCAGCAGCTTGGCCACAGGGTCGGGGAACACTGAAGCTTTCTTT.

This chain links TRBV7-9 with TRBJ2-2; D gene ambiguous. Looked up from germline, CDR1 is SEHNR and CDR2 is FQNEAQ (reference sequence). Trimming shortened V by 3 bases and J by 0 bases, and 8 bases separated the two germline ends. The CDR3 is made up of 15 amino acids. The DNA for the CDR3 is TGTGCCAGCAGCTTTCTTTCATCGAACACCGGGGAGCTGTTTTTT. It specifies CASSFLSSNTGELFF.

The CDR3 here is CATRQGGAVGTEAFF. CDR3 sequence (DNA): TGTGCCACCCGACAGGGAGGTGCCGTCGGCACTGAAGCTTTCTTT. V usage is TRBV6-2 or TRBV6-3 and J usage is TRBJ1-1, with 7 nucleotides matching TRBD1. The CDR3 consists of 15 residues. V trimming: 10 bases; J trimming: 4 bases; junction bases outside the gene matches: 15. CDR1 and CDR2 from the germline V gene are MNHEY and SVGEGT.

This clonotype was found a few times. The chain is built from TRBV20-1 and TRBJ1-6, with a weak D call TRBD1 (6 bases). V lost 2 bases and J lost 4, with 12 bases in between. Per germline, CDR1 DFQATT and CDR2 SNEGSKA (reference sequence). The CDR3 is 15 residues long. For the CDR3, the DNA is TGCAGTGCTAGAACAGGGAGTGGTTATAATTCACCCCTCCACTTT. Protein sequence: CSARTGSGYNSPLHF.

The rearrangement uses TRBV12-3 or TRBV12-4 and TRBJ1-5; the D gene is possibly TRBD1 (6 bases). Trimming took off 7 bases at V and 6 bases at J, with 16 bases between the two ends. The CDR3 spans 14 residues. The CDR3: CASITSGEGQPQHF. CDR3 DNA: TGTGCCAGCATCACCTCAGGGGAGGGTCAGCCCCAGCATTTT.

This clonotype has a handful of counts. This chain joins TRBV6-4 and TRBJ2-3; tentative D call: TRBD2 (6 bases). V was shortened by 2 bases and J by 0 bases, with 9 bases between the two germline ends. CDR3 length: 15 residues. Looked up from germline, CDR1 is MRHNA and CDR2 is SNTAGT. CDR3: CASSDEAGSTDTQYF. The CDR3 DNA sequence: TGTGCCAGCAGTGACGAGGCGGGGAGCACAGATACGCAGTATTTT.

For this clonotype: Just one base apart from a much larger clone, this may be a read error. The chain is built from TRBV6-1 and TRBJ1-2; a weak D match, TRBD1 (6 bases). The germline CDR1 and CDR2 sequences are MNHNS and SASEGT. The CDR3 sequence is 11 residues long. For the CDR3, the DNA is TGTGCCAACAGTGTCGCGGACAGAACAAACTTC. This sequence encodes CANSVADRTNF.

This clonotype qualifies as medium-sized (0.01 to 0.1%). The rearrangement links TRBV6-5 to TRBJ2-7; D is ambiguous. The germline V and J ends were trimmed by 2 bases and 2 bases, with 7 bases remaining between them. The germline V gene has CDR1 MNHEY and CDR2 SVGAGI. This CDR3 contains 13 residues. This chain's CDR3 is CASSYSLTYEQYF. The DNA of the CDR3 is TGTGCCAGCAGTTACAGTCTGACCTACGAGCAGTACTTC.

This chain uses TRBV6-2 or TRBV6-3 with TRBJ2-3; 16 nucleotides line up with TRBD2. CDR1 is MNHEY, CDR2 SVGEGT, per germline. This CDR3 region has 18 residues. After removal of 2 bases from V and 1 base from J, the junction contained 3 bases not matched to a gene. In DNA form, the CDR3 reads TGTGCCAGCAGTTACGGGACTAGCGGGGGGGCCGGCACAGATACGCAGTATTTT. Its protein is CASSYGTSGGAGTDTQYF.

Within the sample, this clonotype is large. The CDR3 bases are TGTGCCAGCAGTCTTGAGACAGACTATGGCTACACCTTC. Its protein is CASSLETDYGYTF. The gene calls are TRBV6-1 and TRBJ1-2; tentatively, D is TRBD1 (5 bases). V dropped 5 bases and J dropped 3 bases, with 10 bases sitting between them. This CDR3 comprises 13 residues. From germline, CDR1 is MNHNS and CDR2 SASEGT.

The chain combines TRBV27 with TRBJ1-5; the D gene is possibly TRBD1 (5 bases). From germline, CDR1 is MNHEY and CDR2 SMNVEV (reference sequence). V was shortened by 1 base and J by 1 base, with 8 bases between the two germline ends. CDR3 length: 15 residues. CDR3 in DNA: TGTGCCAGCAGTTTATTGGGGGTGAGCAATCAGCCCCAGCATTTT. Its translation is CASSLLGVSNQPQHF.

The rearrangement joins TRBV20-1 to TRBJ1-4; 7 bases align to TRBD1. Trimming at V came to 5 bases and at J to 7 bases, leaving 7 bases not matched to a gene. The CDR3 is 13 amino acids. From germline, CDR1 is DFQATT and CDR2 SNEGSKA (reference sequence). The CDR3 DNA follows: TGCAGTGCTTACAGGGGAGGGGTTGAAAAACTGTTTTTT. It yields the protein CSAYRGGVEKLFF.

This clonotype is categorized as medium-sized. The gene calls are TRBV30 and TRBJ1-1; D gene uncertain. The CDR3 extends over 12 amino acids. Germline V gene sequence: CDR1 GTSNPN, CDR2 SVGIG (reference sequence). Trimming removed 4 bases at V and 0 bases at J, with 6 bases between. CDR3: CAWNTMNTEAFF. The CDR3 bases are TGTGCCTGGAACACAATGAACACTGAAGCTTTCTTT.

The chain combines TRBV14 with TRBJ2-1; D remains ambiguous. CDR3 size: 14 residues. Trimming removed 0 bases at V and 9 bases at J, with 12 bases between. Looked up from germline, CDR1 is SGHDN and CDR2 is FVKESK. The DNA for the CDR3 is TGTGCCAGCAGCCAAGACGGCACGTTGGCTGAGCAGTTCTTC. This encodes CASSQDGTLAEQFF.